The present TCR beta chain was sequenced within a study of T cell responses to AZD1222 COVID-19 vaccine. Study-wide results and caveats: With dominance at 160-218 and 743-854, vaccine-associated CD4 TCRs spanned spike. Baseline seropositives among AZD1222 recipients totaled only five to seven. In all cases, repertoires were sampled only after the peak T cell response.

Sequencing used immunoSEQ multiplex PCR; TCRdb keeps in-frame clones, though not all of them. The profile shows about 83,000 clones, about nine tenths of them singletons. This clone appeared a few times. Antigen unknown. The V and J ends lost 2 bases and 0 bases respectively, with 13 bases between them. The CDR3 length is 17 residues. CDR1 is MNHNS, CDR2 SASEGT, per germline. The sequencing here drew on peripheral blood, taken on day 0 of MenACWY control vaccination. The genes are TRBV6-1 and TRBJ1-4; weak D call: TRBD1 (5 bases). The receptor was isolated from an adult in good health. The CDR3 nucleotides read TGTGCCAGCAGTGAAACGGGTTGGGGGGCAACTAATGAAAAACTGTTTTTT. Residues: CASSETGWGATNEKLFF.